This T cell receptor beta chain was profiled in a study of blood T cell repertoires in COVID-19. Study-level background: The United States, Italy and Spain supplied acute and convalescent COVID-19 samples.

Participants had their cohort set by participant-reported clinical history. Clones were sequenced by immunoSEQ multiplex PCR, and TCRdb holds only the in-frame ones, with some missing. The data contain around 310,000 clones, about 91% of them singletons. The CDR3 sequence is 14 residues long. Per the germline V gene, CDR1 is LGHNA and CDR2 is YSLEER. Trimming took 3 bases from V and 6 from J, leaving 14 bases between them. The clonotype was recovered from a woman aged 40 to 55 who had recovered from COVID-19. Sequencing was carried out using PBMCs or T cells enriched from blood (not recorded which). The chain couples TRBV4-3 to TRBJ1-2, with D possibly matching TRBD1 (6 bases). CDR3 coding DNA: TGCGCCAGCAGCCAGGATACAGGGCTGAATGGCTACACCTTC. It yields the protein CASSQDTGLNGYTF.